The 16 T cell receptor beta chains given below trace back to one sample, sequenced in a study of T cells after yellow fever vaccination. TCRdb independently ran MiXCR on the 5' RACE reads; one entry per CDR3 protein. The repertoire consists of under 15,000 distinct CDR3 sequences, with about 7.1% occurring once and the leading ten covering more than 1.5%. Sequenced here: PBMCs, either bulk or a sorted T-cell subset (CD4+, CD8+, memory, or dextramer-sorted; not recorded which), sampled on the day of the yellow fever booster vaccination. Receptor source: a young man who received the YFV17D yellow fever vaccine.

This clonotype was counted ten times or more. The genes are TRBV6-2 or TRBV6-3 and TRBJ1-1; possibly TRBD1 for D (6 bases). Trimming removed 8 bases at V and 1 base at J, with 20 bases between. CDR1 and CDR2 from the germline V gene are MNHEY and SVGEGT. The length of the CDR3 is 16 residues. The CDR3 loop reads CASLKGNAGANTEAFF. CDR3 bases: TGTGCCAGCTTAAAAGGAAACGCAGGGGCGAACACTGAAGCTTTCTTT.

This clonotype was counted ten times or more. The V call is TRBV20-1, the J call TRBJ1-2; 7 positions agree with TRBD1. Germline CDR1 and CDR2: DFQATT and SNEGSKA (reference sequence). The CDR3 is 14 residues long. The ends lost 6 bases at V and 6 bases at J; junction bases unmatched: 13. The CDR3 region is CSANSGDRENGYTF. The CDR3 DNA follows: TGCAGTGCCAATTCGGGCGACAGGGAAAATGGCTACACCTTC.

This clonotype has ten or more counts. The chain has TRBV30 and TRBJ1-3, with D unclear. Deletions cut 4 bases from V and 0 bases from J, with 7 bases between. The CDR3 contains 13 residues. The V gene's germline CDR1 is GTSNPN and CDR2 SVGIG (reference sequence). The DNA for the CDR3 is TGTGCCTGGAAGGGCTACTCTGGAAACACCATATATTTT. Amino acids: CAWKGYSGNTIYF. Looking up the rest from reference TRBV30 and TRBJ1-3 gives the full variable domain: SQTIHQWPATLVQPVGSPLSLECTVEGTSNPNLYWYRQAAGRGLQLLFYSVGIGQISSEVPQNLSASRPQDRQFILSSKKLLLSDSGFYLCAWKGYSGNTIYFGEGSWLTVV.

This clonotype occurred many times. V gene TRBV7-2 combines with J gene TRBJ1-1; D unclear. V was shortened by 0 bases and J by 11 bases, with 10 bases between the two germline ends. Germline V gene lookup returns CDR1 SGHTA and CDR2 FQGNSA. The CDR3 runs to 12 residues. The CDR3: CASSLAGGAAFF. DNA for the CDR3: TGTGCCAGCAGCTTAGCGGGAGGTGCGGCTTTCTTT.

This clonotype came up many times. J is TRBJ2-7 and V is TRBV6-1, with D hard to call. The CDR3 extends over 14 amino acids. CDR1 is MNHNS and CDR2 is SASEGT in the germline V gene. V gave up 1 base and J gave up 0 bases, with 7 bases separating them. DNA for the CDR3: TGTGCCAGCAGTGAAGACGGAATCTCCTACGAGCAGTACTTC. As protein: CASSEDGISYEQYF.

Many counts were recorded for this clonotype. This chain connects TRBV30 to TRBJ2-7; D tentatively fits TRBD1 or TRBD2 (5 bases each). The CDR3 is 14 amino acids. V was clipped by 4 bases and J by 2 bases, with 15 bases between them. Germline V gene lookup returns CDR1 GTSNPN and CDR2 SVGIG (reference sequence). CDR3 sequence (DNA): TGTGCCTGGACCTCCCGGGACGGGACCTACGAGCAGTACTTC. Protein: CAWTSRDGTYEQYF.

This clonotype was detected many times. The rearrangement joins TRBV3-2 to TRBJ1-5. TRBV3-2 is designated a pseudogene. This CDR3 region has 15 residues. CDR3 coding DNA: TGTGCCAGCAGAGAAGAGGAGGGTCGCAATCAGCCCCAGCATTTT. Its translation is CASREEEGRNQPQHF.

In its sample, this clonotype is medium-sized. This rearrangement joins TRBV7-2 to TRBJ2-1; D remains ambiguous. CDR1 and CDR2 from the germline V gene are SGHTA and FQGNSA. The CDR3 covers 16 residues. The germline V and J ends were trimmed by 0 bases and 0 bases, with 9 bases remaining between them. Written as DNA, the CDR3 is TGTGCCAGCAGCTTAGCGGCCAGTAGCTCCTACAATGAGCAGTTCTTC. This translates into CASSLAASSSYNEQFF.

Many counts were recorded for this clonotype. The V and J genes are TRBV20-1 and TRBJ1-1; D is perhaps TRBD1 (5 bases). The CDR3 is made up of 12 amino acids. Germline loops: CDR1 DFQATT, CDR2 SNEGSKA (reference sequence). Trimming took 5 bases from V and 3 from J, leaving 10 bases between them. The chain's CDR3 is CSAAQVDTEAFF. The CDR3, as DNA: TGCAGTGCTGCACAGGTAGACACTGAAGCTTTCTTT.

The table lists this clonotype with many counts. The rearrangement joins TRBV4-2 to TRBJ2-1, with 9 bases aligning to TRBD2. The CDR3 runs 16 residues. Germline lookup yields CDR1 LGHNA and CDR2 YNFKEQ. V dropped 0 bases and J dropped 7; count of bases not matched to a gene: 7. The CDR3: CASSQERGGRGNEQFF. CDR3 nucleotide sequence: TGTGCCAGCAGCCAAGAGCGGGGGGGCCGAGGAAATGAGCAGTTCTTC.

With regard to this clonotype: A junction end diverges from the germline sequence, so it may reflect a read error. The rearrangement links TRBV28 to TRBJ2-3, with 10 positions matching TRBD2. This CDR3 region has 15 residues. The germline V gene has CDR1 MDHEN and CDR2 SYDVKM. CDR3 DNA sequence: TGTGCCAGCAGTCTAGCGGGGGCCTACACAGATACGAAGTATTTT. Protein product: CASSLAGAYTDTKYF.

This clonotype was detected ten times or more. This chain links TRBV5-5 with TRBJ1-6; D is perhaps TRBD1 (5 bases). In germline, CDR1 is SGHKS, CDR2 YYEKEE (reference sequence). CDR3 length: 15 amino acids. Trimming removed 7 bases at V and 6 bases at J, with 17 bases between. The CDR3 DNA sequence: TGTGCCAGCGCGGCAGGGCCAATTCGTAATTCACCCCTCCACTTT. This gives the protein CASAAGPIRNSPLHF.

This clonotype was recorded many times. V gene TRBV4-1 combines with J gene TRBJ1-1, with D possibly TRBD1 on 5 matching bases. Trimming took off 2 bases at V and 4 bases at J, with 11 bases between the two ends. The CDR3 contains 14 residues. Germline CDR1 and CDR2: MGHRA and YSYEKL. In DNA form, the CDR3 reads TGCGCCAGCAGCCAACCGACGGGGGGCACTGAAGCTTTCTTT. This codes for CASSQPTGGTEAFF.

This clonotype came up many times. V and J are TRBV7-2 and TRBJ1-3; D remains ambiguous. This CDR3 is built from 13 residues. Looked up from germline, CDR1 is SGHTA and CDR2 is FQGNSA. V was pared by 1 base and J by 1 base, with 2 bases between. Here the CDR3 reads CASSLGSGNTIYF. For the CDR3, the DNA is TGTGCCAGCAGCTTAGGATCTGGAAACACCATATATTTT.

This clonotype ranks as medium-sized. CDR3 nucleotide sequence: TGCAGTGCTAGAAAGGACAGGCCGAGCTCCTACAATGAGCAGTTCTTC. Protein product: CSARKDRPSSYNEQFF. The V call is TRBV20-1, the J call TRBJ2-1, with 7 positions matching TRBD1. The V segment lost 2 bases and the J segment 0 bases; nucleotides outside the gene matches: 7. CDR3 length: 16 residues. CDR1 and CDR2 from the germline V gene are DFQATT and SNEGSKA (reference sequence).

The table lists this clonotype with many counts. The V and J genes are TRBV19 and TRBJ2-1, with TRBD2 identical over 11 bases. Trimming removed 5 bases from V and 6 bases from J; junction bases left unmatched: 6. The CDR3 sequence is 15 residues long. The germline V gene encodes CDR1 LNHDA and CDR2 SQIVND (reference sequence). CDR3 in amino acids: CASSPTSGDFNEQFF. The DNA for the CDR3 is TGTGCCAGTAGTCCGACTAGCGGGGACTTCAATGAGCAGTTCTTC.